One and the same sample provided the 31 T cell receptor beta chains below, sequenced in a study of cytomegalovirus exposure and HLA in healthy donors. The PCR employed 60 Vbeta primers together with 13 Jbeta primers. Generated by immunoSEQ multiplex PCR, the TCRdb table keeps only in-frame clones and is missing some. This table holds 35,000 to 45,000 clones, about 47% found once. What was sequenced was PBMCs. Receptors were obtained from a human donor in good health.

This rearrangement joins TRBV2 to TRBJ2-5; the match to TRBD2 covers 10 bases. Germline CDR1 and CDR2: SNHLY and FYNNEI. The CDR3 consists of 16 residues. With 6 bases clipped from V and 1 base from J, the junction kept 8 bases outside the gene matches. In nucleotides, the CDR3 is TGTGCCAGCAGCAATAGCGGGAGGCGACGCCAAGAGACCCAGTACTTC. Translated: CASSNSGRRRQETQYF.

The chain recombines TRBV9 with TRBJ2-5; D gene uncertain. Germline V gives CDR1 SGDLS, CDR2 YYNGEE. CDR3 size: 16 residues. V was trimmed by 0 bases and J by 2 bases, leaving 14 bases between them. In nucleotides, the CDR3 is TGTGCCAGCAGCGTAGGCGGAGCGATTTCACAAGAGACCCAGTACTTC. Translating it yields CASSVGGAISQETQYF.

The V call is TRBV27, the J call TRBJ2-7; no definite D call. Germline V gene lookup returns CDR1 MNHEY and CDR2 SMNVEV (reference sequence). The CDR3 totals 14 residues. Trimming took 7 bases from V and 2 from J, leaving 15 bases between them. The CDR3 bases are TGTGCCAGCATCAGACAAGCTGGGCCCTACGAGCAGTACTTC. Its translation: CASIRQAGPYEQYF.

Concerning this clone: One end of the junction is discordant with germline, which a read error may explain. The V and J genes are TRBV10-3 and TRBJ2-3; possibly TRBD2 for D (7 bases). Germline values: CDR1 ENHRY, CDR2 SYGVKD. The CDR3 extends over 15 amino acids. The CDR3 region has the DNA TGTGTCATCAGTGGGGGAGGGGGAGTTAGTGGTACGCAGTATTTT. This codes for CVISGGGGVSGTQYF.

The chain recombines TRBV7-6 with TRBJ2-7, with a tentative D call TRBD2 (6 bases). V was clipped by 1 base and J by 6 bases, with 10 bases between them. CDR3 length: 13 residues. Germline V gene lookup returns CDR1 SGHVS and CDR2 FNYEAQ. CDR3 DNA: TGTGCCAGCAGCTTAGGAGGAGGGGCCGAGCAGTACTTC. As protein: CASSLGGGAEQYF.

The rearrangement joins TRBV6-6 to TRBJ1-1; D gene unclear. Germline CDR1 MNHNY, CDR2 SVGAGI (reference sequence). This CDR3 spans 14 amino acids. With 9 bases removed from V and 3 bases from J, the gap between germline ends came to 17 bases. In nucleotides, the CDR3 is TGTGCCAGGATCCGGCCCCAGGAGGACACTGAAGCTTTCTTT. Its translation is CARIRPQEDTEAFF.

The chain joins TRBV6-4 to TRBJ2-1, with 11 bases identical to TRBD2. The CDR3 spans 15 residues. Trimming cost V 6 bases and J 2 bases; bases outside gene matches: 3. Germline loops: CDR1 MRHNA, CDR2 SNTAGT. The CDR3 loop reads CASRLAGVTYNEQFF. CDR3 DNA: TGTGCCAGCAGACTAGCGGGAGTAACCTACAATGAGCAGTTCTTC.

This clone was observed a few times. Compared with germline, one end of the junction differs, possibly owing to a read error. The chain joins TRBV5-4 to TRBJ2-3; TRBD2 matches 7 bases. This CDR3 spans 16 amino acids. Germline values: CDR1 SGHNT, CDR2 YYREEE (reference sequence). The CDR3 loop is CASSLPGLQSTDAQYF. CDR3 bases: TGTGCCAGCAGCTTACCGGGACTACAAAGCACAGATGCGCAGTATTTT.

The chain recombines TRBV7-9 with TRBJ2-1; maybe TRBD1 (6 bases). CDR1 and CDR2 (germline): SEHNR, FQNEAQ (reference sequence). Trimming removed 4 bases from V and 6 bases from J, with 13 bases in between. The CDR3 is made up of 14 amino acids. The CDR3 DNA follows: TGTGCCAGCAGCTCAGATGAGACAGGCAATGAGCAGTTCTTC. It is translated as CASSSDETGNEQFF.

The chain has TRBV4-1 and TRBJ2-7, with 9 bases fitting TRBD2. CDR3 length: 16 amino acids. V shed 0 bases, J shed 5 bases, and the junction held 8 bases outside the gene matches. Looked up from germline, CDR1 is MGHRA and CDR2 is YSYEKL. The CDR3 coding sequence is TGCGCCAGCAGCCAAGAAGGCCTAGCGGGGCGCAACGAGCAGTACTTC. This gives the protein CASSQEGLAGRNEQYF.

The rearrangement joins TRBV19 to TRBJ1-5; D is ambiguous. V was clipped by 3 bases and J by 0 bases, with 6 bases between them. Germline CDR1 LNHDA, CDR2 SQIVND (reference sequence). The CDR3 contains 14 residues. The CDR3 protein is CASSIQSSNQPQHF. As DNA, the CDR3 is TGTGCCAGTAGTATCCAGTCTAGCAATCAGCCCCAGCATTTT.

This chain connects TRBV10-3 to TRBJ1-3, with a possible D match to TRBD1 (5 bases). The germline V and J ends were trimmed by 6 bases and 4 bases, with 10 bases remaining between them. This CDR3 spans 13 amino acids. Germline lookup yields CDR1 ENHRY and CDR2 SYGVKD. CDR3 in amino acids: CAISGTAGNTIYF. CDR3 DNA: TGTGCCATCAGCGGGACTGCCGGAAACACCATATATTTT.

The chain links TRBV28 to TRBJ1-4, with 8 bases aligning to TRBD1. CDR1 is MDHEN and CDR2 is SYDVKM in the germline V gene. The V and J ends lost 10 bases and 3 bases, in that order; junction bases with no gene match: 4. There are 13 residues in the CDR3. The CDR3 spells CAIWGQANEKLFF. As DNA, the CDR3 is TGTGCCATTTGGGGACAGGCTAATGAAAAACTGTTTTTT.

This clone was recorded once. The genes are TRBV4-2 and TRBJ2-2; TRBD2 is a possible D gene (5 bases). CDR1 and CDR2 (germline): LGHNA, YNFKEQ. The CDR3 length is 17 residues. The V end was cut by 2 bases, the J end by 0 bases, with 13 bases between. CDR3 nucleotide sequence: TGTGCCAGCAGCCAAAAATATACCGGGACGAACACCGGGGAGCTGTTTTTT. As protein: CASSQKYTGTNTGELFF.

The J gene is TRBJ2-2, the V gene TRBV6-1; 7 bases agree with TRBD2. The V and J ends lost 6 bases and 0 bases, in that order; junction bases with no gene match: 1. CDR1 and CDR2 from the germline V gene are MNHNS and SASEGT. The CDR3 consists of 14 residues. In nucleotides, the CDR3 is TGTGCCAGCAGACTAGCGCCGAACACCGGGGAGCTGTTTTTT. It yields the protein CASRLAPNTGELFF.

The chain uses TRBV19 and TRBJ2-1, with D perhaps TRBD2 (5 bases). There are 13 residues in the CDR3. V was clipped by 3 bases and J by 8 bases, with 11 bases between them. CDR1 is LNHDA, CDR2 SQIVND, per germline (reference sequence). In nucleotides, the CDR3 is TGTGCCAGTAGTATTGCCGGAGGATATGAGCAGTTCTTC. Residues: CASSIAGGYEQFF.

This chain connects TRBV27 to TRBJ2-1; a possible D gene is TRBD1 (6 bases). Trimming stripped 6 bases from V and 7 bases from J, with 19 bases between. From germline, CDR1 is MNHEY and CDR2 SMNVEV (reference sequence). The CDR3 totals 15 residues. CDR3 sequence reads: CASSLRRQVGNEQFF. CDR3 in DNA: TGTGCCAGCAGCCTAAGAAGACAGGTCGGAAATGAGCAGTTCTTC.

In its sample, this clone was seen a few times. The J gene is TRBJ2-1, the V gene TRBV7-8; 9 bases map to TRBD2. Germline V CDR1 and CDR2: SGHVS, FQNEAQ. The CDR3 has 17 residues. V shed 6 bases, J shed 8 bases, and the junction held 17 bases outside the gene matches. The CDR3 is CASRGQGVAGGPYEQFF. CDR3 nucleotides: TGTGCCAGCAGGGGGCAGGGTGTCGCGGGAGGGCCCTATGAGCAGTTCTTC.

This clone is a singleton in its sample. The J gene is TRBJ1-1, the V gene TRBV19; TRBD1 is a possible D gene (6 bases). Trimming removed 10 bases at V and 0 bases at J, with 21 bases between. The V gene's germline CDR1 is LNHDA and CDR2 SQIVND (reference sequence). This CDR3 comprises 16 residues. CDR3 loop: CATRTVSHFMNTEAFF. CDR3 in DNA: TGTGCCACCCGGACAGTGTCTCACTTCATGAACACTGAAGCTTTCTTT.

The chain joins TRBV5-1 to TRBJ2-2; maybe TRBD1 (6 bases). CDR1 is SGHRS and CDR2 is YFSETQ in the germline V gene. CDR3 length: 14 residues. Trimming removed 6 bases from V and 1 base from J, with 10 bases in between. CDR3 coding DNA: TGCGCCAGCATGGGGGCCAAGAACACCGGGGAGCTGTTTTTT. Translated: CASMGAKNTGELFF.

The rearrangement joins TRBV7-9 to TRBJ1-2, with a possible D match to TRBD1 (6 bases). This CDR3 has 14 residues. CDR1 is SEHNR, CDR2 FQNEAQ, per germline (reference sequence). Trimming took off 6 bases at V and 7 bases at J, with 18 bases between the two ends. CDR3: CASRPQGGYGGYTF. The CDR3 DNA reads TGTGCCAGCAGACCACAGGGTGGTTACGGTGGCTACACCTTC.

In nucleotides, the CDR3 is TGTGCCAGCAGTGAACGGGACAGGGGTAGTACTGGAAACACCATATATTTT. Its protein is CASSERDRGSTGNTIYF. The rearrangement joins TRBV6-1 to TRBJ1-3; 10 bases are shared with TRBD1. Germline V gene lookup returns CDR1 MNHNS and CDR2 SASEGT. The length of the CDR3 is 17 residues. Trimming cost V 2 bases and J 2 bases; bases outside gene matches: 6.

CDR3 loop: CASSLLGAVNTEAFF. In DNA, the CDR3 is TGTGCCAGCAGCTTACTTGGGGCCGTGAACACTGAAGCTTTCTTT. V and J are TRBV7-2 and TRBJ1-1; D is possibly TRBD1 (5 bases). Trimming removed 2 bases from V and 0 bases from J, with 10 bases in between. Per the germline V gene, CDR1 is SGHTA and CDR2 is FQGNSA. The CDR3 runs 15 residues.

The genes are TRBV5-4 and TRBJ2-1, with 10 positions matching TRBD2. Trimming removed 5 bases from V and 4 bases from J; junction bases left unmatched: 6. The germline V gene has CDR1 SGHNT and CDR2 YYREEE (reference sequence). This CDR3 has 15 amino acids. In DNA form, the CDR3 reads TGTGCCAGCAGTGCGGGACTAGCGAGTTACAATGAGCAGTTCTTC. This codes for CASSAGLASYNEQFF.

This clone was detected a few times. The chain employs TRBV6-6 and TRBJ1-6; D perhaps matches TRBD1 (5 bases). Trimming removed 3 bases from V and 10 bases from J, with 19 bases in between. The germline gives CDR1 MNHNY, CDR2 SVGAGI (reference sequence). The CDR3 contains 16 residues. The CDR3 sequence is CASSYGPPRGDSPLHF. In nucleotides, the CDR3 is TGTGCCAGCAGTTATGGCCCGCCCCGGGGGGACTCACCCCTCCACTTT.

This clone was detected once. V is TRBV4-1 and J is TRBJ1-2, with TRBD1 identical over 8 bases. CDR3 size: 15 residues. The germline gives CDR1 MGHRA, CDR2 YSYEKL. Losses at the gene ends were 4 bases for V and 7 bases for J; bases not matched to a gene: 11. DNA for the CDR3: TGCGCCAGCAGCCTACAGGACAGGGAGGTCGGTGGCTACACCTTC. Its protein is CASSLQDREVGGYTF.

The genes are TRBV5-4 and TRBJ2-7, with 8 bases lining up with TRBD1. The CDR3 has 15 residues. The V and J ends lost 0 bases and 5 bases, in that order; junction bases with no gene match: 7. The germline gives CDR1 SGHNT, CDR2 YYREEE (reference sequence). Here the CDR3 DNA reads TGTGCCAGCAGCTTGGATGGGACAGGCACCCACGAGCAGTACTTC. Translation gives CASSLDGTGTHEQYF.

This clone was detected only once. This chain joins TRBV13 and TRBJ2-2; possible D gene TRBD2, 5 bases. CDR1 is PRHDT, CDR2 FYEKMQ, per germline (reference sequence). Trimming pared 6 bases from V and 3 bases from J, leaving 17 bases between. This CDR3 comprises 16 residues. The CDR3 bases are TGTGCCAGCAGACGAACTAGTACCCCCCACACCGGGGAGCTGTTTTTT. It encodes CASRRTSTPHTGELFF.

The gene calls are TRBV7-9 and TRBJ2-5, with TRBD2 matching over 13 bases. Looked up from germline, CDR1 is SEHNR and CDR2 is FQNEAQ (reference sequence). Unmatched junction bases numbered 5, after V lost 5 bases and J lost 5 bases. The CDR3 totals 15 residues. This CDR3 is CASSARTSGSETQYF. The CDR3 DNA reads as TGTGCCAGCAGCGCCAGGACTAGCGGGAGTGAGACCCAGTACTTC. Together with reference TRBV7-9 and TRBJ2-5, the CDR3 gives the full variable domain: DTGVSQNPRHKITKRGQNVTFRCDPISEHNRLYWYRQTLGQGPEFLTYFQNEAQLEKSRLLSDRFSAERPKGSFSTLEIQRTEQGDSAMYLCASSARTSGSETQYFGPGTRLLVL.

V is TRBV6-6 and J is TRBJ2-3, with a tentative D call TRBD2 (6 bases). Germline V gene data show CDR1 as MNHNY and CDR2 as SVGAGI (reference sequence). This CDR3 has 11 amino acids. Deletions cut 6 bases from V and 12 bases from J, with 13 bases between. DNA of the CDR3: TGTGCCAGCAGCACCCGGGACTCTCAGTATTTT. Translating it yields CASSTRDSQYF.

This clone was seen a handful of times. This chain links TRBV6-1 with TRBJ2-4, with 11 bases identical to TRBD1. The trim removed 3 bases at V and 10 bases at J, leaving 8 bases unmatched. The germline gives CDR1 MNHNS, CDR2 SASEGT. The CDR3 extends over 15 amino acids. This CDR3 reads CASSEEDRGRNIQYF. As DNA, the CDR3 is TGTGCCAGCAGTGAGGAGGACAGGGGGCGGAATATTCAGTACTTC.